The 22 T cell receptor beta chains listed next were all sequenced from one sample in a study of T cells in Graves' hyperthyroidism and ophthalmopathy. TCR beta CDR3 sequences were amplified from RNA transcripts. TCR CDR3 underwent first-round RT-PCR with the HTBI primer set. MiXCR was run by TCRdb on the multiplex PCR reads, yielding one entry per CDR3 protein. The data contain fewer than 450,000 distinct CDR3 sequences, approximately 17% of them seen just once; the ten biggest clones take up 30% to 35%. Sample: blood. Receptors were obtained from a woman under 40 with Graves' hyperthyroidism that later progressed to Graves' ophthalmopathy.

This clonotype was observed at least ten times. The V gene is TRBV6-1, the J gene TRBJ2-7; 10 positions agree with TRBD1. Germline V gene sequence: CDR1 MNHNS, CDR2 SASEGT. The J segment lost 4 bases and the V segment lost 11 bases, leaving 2 bases of the junction unmatched. The CDR3 has 11 amino acids. The CDR3 loop is CAGGQGYEQYF. The CDR3 DNA is TGTGCCGGGGGACAGGGGTACGAGCAGTACTTC.

Many counts were recorded for this clonotype. The rearrangement uses TRBV9 and TRBJ2-3; D unclear. The germline V gene has CDR1 SGDLS and CDR2 YYNGEE. The CDR3 consists of 13 residues. The V and J ends lost 3 bases and 5 bases respectively, with 10 bases between them. CDR3 loop: CASSGSSLDTQYF. The CDR3 DNA reads TGTGCCAGCAGCGGCTCCAGTCTAGATACGCAGTATTTT.

Ten or more counts support this clonotype. The genes are TRBV20-1 and TRBJ1-1; 7 bases fit TRBD1. The CDR3 extends over 14 amino acids. The V segment lost 1 base and the J segment 4 bases; nucleotides outside the gene matches: 6. Looked up from germline, CDR1 is DFQATT and CDR2 is SNEGSKA (reference sequence). The CDR3 DNA follows: TGCAGTGCTAGAGTATTCGACAGGGTCACTGAAGCTTTCTTT. It codes for CSARVFDRVTEAFF.

This clonotype was detected only a few times. The chain combines TRBV4-1 with TRBJ2-3, with 8 bases lining up with TRBD2. CDR1 and CDR2 from the germline V gene are MGHRA and YSYEKL. The CDR3 runs 15 residues. J was trimmed by 5 bases and V by 4 bases; bases with no gene match: 8. The CDR3 spells CASSPRGDPEDTQYF. The CDR3 nucleotides read TGCGCCAGCAGCCCGCGGGGGGACCCGGAAGATACGCAGTATTTT.

With respect to this clonotype: A junction end diverges from the germline sequence, so it may reflect a read error. The J gene is TRBJ2-4, the V gene TRBV5-4; TRBD1 might be the D (6 bases). Germline CDR1 is SGHNT and CDR2 is YYREEE (reference sequence). The CDR3 is 18 amino acids. As DNA, the CDR3 is TGTTCCAGCAGCTTCGGGTTATTGGGGGCTGAGGCCAAAAACATTCAGTACTTC. Protein: CSSSFGLLGAEAKNIQYF.

V is TRBV12-3 or TRBV12-4 and J is TRBJ1-5; 10 bases are shared with TRBD1. The CDR3 has 15 residues. V lost 6 bases and J lost 6; bases outside the gene matches: 8. CDR3 bases: TGTGCCAGCAGATGGGACAGGGGAGGCACTCAGCCCCAGCATTTT. Translation gives CASRWDRGGTQPQHF.

This clonotype has a count of ten or more. The chain combines TRBV5-5 with TRBJ1-4; D remains ambiguous. Between the trimmed V and J ends, which lost 4 bases and 3 bases, there was a span of 16 bases. CDR1 and CDR2 (germline): SGHKS, YYEKEE (reference sequence). CDR3 length equals 16 residues. In DNA, the CDR3 is TGTGCCAGCAGCCCTCATTTTGGAGGGTCTAATGAAAAACTGTTTTTT. Protein sequence: CASSPHFGGSNEKLFF.

The genes are TRBV20-1 and TRBJ2-3; 8 bases map to TRBD1. This CDR3 comprises 14 residues. With 4 bases clipped from V and 3 bases from J, the junction kept 6 bases outside the gene matches. Germline V gene data show CDR1 as DFQATT and CDR2 as SNEGSKA (reference sequence). The CDR3 protein is CSATRTGSTDTQYF. CDR3 coding DNA: TGCAGTGCTACACGGACAGGGTCGACAGATACGCAGTATTTT.

In this sample, this clonotype turned up many times. The chain recombines TRBV27 with TRBJ2-2; the match to TRBD1 covers 9 bases. There are 19 residues in the CDR3. Germline V gene sequence: CDR1 MNHEY, CDR2 SMNVEV (reference sequence). The V and J ends lost 0 bases and 1 base, in that order; junction bases with no gene match: 9. The CDR3 reads CASSLSSGTGWRNTGELFF. CDR3 DNA: TGTGCCAGCAGTTTATCGTCCGGGACAGGGTGGAGGAACACCGGGGAGCTGTTTTTT.

V gene TRBV20-1 combines with J gene TRBJ2-3, with 7 bases matching TRBD2. Germline assignment: CDR1 DFQATT and CDR2 SNEGSKA (reference sequence). The CDR3 contains 15 residues. Losses at the gene ends were 0 bases for V and 0 bases for J; bases not matched to a gene: 3. Here the CDR3 reads CSARERRGSTDTQYF. CDR3 nucleotide sequence: TGCAGTGCTAGAGAGCGGCGGGGGAGCACAGATACGCAGTATTTT.

The gene calls are TRBV18 and TRBJ1-1; D is perhaps TRBD1 (6 bases). The CDR3 spans 14 residues. Trimming shortened V by 3 bases and J by 4 bases, and 12 bases separated the two germline ends. In germline, CDR1 is KGHSH, CDR2 LQKENI. The CDR3 is CASSPGQPSTEAFF. The CDR3, as DNA: TGTGCCAGCTCACCTGGACAGCCGTCCACTGAAGCTTTCTTT.

The rearrangement links TRBV7-9 to TRBJ1-1, with a possible D match to TRBD1 (6 bases). Looked up from germline, CDR1 is SEHNR and CDR2 is FQNEAQ (reference sequence). This CDR3 is 12 amino acids long. The V and J ends lost 2 bases and 11 bases respectively, with 12 bases between them. CDR3 in amino acids: CASSLLDGQAFF. CDR3 in DNA: TGTGCCAGCAGCTTACTAGATGGACAGGCTTTCTTT.

This clonotype was observed at least ten times. The V gene is TRBV2, the J gene TRBJ1-3; D is ambiguous. Germline V CDR1 and CDR2: SNHLY, FYNNEI. V was pared by 5 bases and J by 1 base, with 21 bases between. There are 18 residues in the CDR3. CDR3 DNA: TGTGCCAGCAGTAGAAGGAAGCTAGAGAAAACTTCTGGAAACACCATATATTTT. Protein: CASSRRKLEKTSGNTIYF.

In its sample, this clonotype was seen once. The chain is built from TRBV10-1 and TRBJ2-3, with no clear D. Germline CDR1 reads WNHNN; CDR2 reads SYGVQD (reference sequence). This CDR3 region has 12 residues. V was shortened by 4 bases and J by 8 bases, with 10 bases between the two germline ends. As DNA, the CDR3 is TGCGCCAGCAGTGTGACCGGAAGTACGCAGTATTTT. Translating it yields CASSVTGSTQYF.

This clonotype appeared many times. The V and J genes are TRBV20-1 and TRBJ1-1; the D gene is possibly TRBD1 (5 bases). Germline assignment: CDR1 DFQATT and CDR2 SNEGSKA (reference sequence). CDR3 length: 12 residues. The CDR3 bases are TGCGGTCCAGTGGGGACGAACACTGAAGCTTTCTTT. It yields the protein CGPVGTNTEAFF.

This clonotype was recorded at least ten times. The V call is TRBV5-5, the J call TRBJ1-1; D uncertain. V was cut by 5 bases and J by 5 bases, with 22 bases left in between. CDR1 is SGHKS and CDR2 is YYEKEE in the germline V gene (reference sequence). The CDR3 has 16 amino acids. The CDR3 spells CASSPPIVGVRTEAFF. The CDR3 DNA sequence: TGTGCCAGCAGTCCGCCCATAGTTGGGGTAAGAACTGAAGCTTTCTTT. Full variable domain (outside the CDR3, taken from reference TRBV5-5 and TRBJ1-1): DAGVTQSPTHLIKTRGQQVTLRCSPISGHKSVSWYQQVLGQGPQFIFQYYEKEERGRGNFPDRFSARQFPNYSSELNVNALLLGDSALYLCASSPPIVGVRTEAFFGQGTRLTVV.

This clonotype was seen ten or more times. V and J are TRBV7-8 and TRBJ1-1; the D gene is possibly TRBD1 (6 bases). Trimming took off 4 bases at V and 7 bases at J, with 16 bases between the two ends. The length of the CDR3 is 14 residues. The germline CDR1 and CDR2 sequences are SGHVS and FQNEAQ. CDR3 in DNA: TGTGCCAGCAGCTCAATACAGGGTAGGGGTGAAGCTTTCTTT. This translates into CASSSIQGRGEAFF.

The sample holds many counts of this clonotype. The chain uses TRBV6-2 or TRBV6-3 and TRBJ2-7, with TRBD1 matching 7 bases. The CDR3 extends over 16 amino acids. Germline V gives CDR1 MNHEY, CDR2 SVGEGT. Unmatched junction bases numbered 11, after V lost 6 bases and J lost 0 bases. The CDR3 region is CASSRLGQRLSYEQYF. In DNA form, the CDR3 reads TGTGCCAGCAGCCGCTTGGGACAGCGCCTCTCCTACGAGCAGTACTTC.

On this clonotype: Possible read error: a much larger clone is one base away. The CDR3, as DNA: TGCGCCAGCAGCCTTTCCCCGGGACTAGCGAAAAGGCATGAGCAGTTCTTC. Amino acids: CASSLSPGLAKRHEQFF. V is TRBV5-1 and J is TRBJ2-1; TRBD2 aligns across 10 bases. Trimming took 4 bases from V and 8 from J; bases not matched to a gene: 15. Germline CDR1 is SGHRS and CDR2 is YFSETQ. The CDR3 runs 17 residues.

This clonotype was seen at least ten times. The chain couples TRBV2 to TRBJ1-1; D perhaps matches TRBD1 (6 bases). Between the trimmed V and J ends, which lost 6 bases and 0 bases, there was a span of 11 bases. The CDR3 loop spans 14 amino acids. Per germline, CDR1 SNHLY and CDR2 FYNNEI. The DNA of the CDR3 is TGTGCCAGCAGAGGACAGTTTATGAACACTGAAGCTTTCTTT. Encoded protein: CASRGQFMNTEAFF.

This clonotype showed up many times. This chain joins TRBV2 and TRBJ2-3; TRBD2 matches at 9 bases. The CDR3 is made up of 15 amino acids. The ends lost 3 bases at V and 4 bases at J; junction bases unmatched: 5. Per the germline V gene, CDR1 is SNHLY and CDR2 is FYNNEI. The CDR3 DNA reads TGTGCCAGCAGTGATCTGCGGGGGGGCGCAGATACGCAGTATTTT. Translating it yields CASSDLRGGADTQYF. Filled out from reference TRBV2 and TRBJ2-3, the complete variable domain reads EPEVTQTPSHQVTQMGQEVILRCVPISNHLYFYWYRQILGQKVEFLVSFYNNEISEKSEIFDDQFSVERPDGSNFTLKIRSTKLEDSAMYFCASSDLRGGADTQYFGPGTRLTVL.

This clonotype has ten or more counts. V usage is TRBV5-1 and J usage is TRBJ2-1; TRBD2 might be the D (6 bases). The germline gives CDR1 SGHRS, CDR2 YFSETQ. This CDR3 contains 17 residues. V gave up 0 bases and J gave up 1 base, with 14 bases separating them. CDR3 region: CASSLGRGSGSYNEQFF. The DNA for the CDR3 is TGCGCCAGCAGCTTGGGCCGGGGGTCTGGTTCCTACAATGAGCAGTTCTTC.